Presented here are 17 T cell receptor beta chains from one specimen sequenced in a study of T cell responses to AZD1222 COVID-19 vaccine (dated by TCRdb to about 2021). Per the publication, the time point label means: about 28 days (+/-7) after the second vaccine dose. Library construction relied on the immunoSEQ multiplex PCR assay. TCRdb mirrors the immuneACCESS table, restricted to in-frame sequences. Some clones are absent from its copies; in checked studies, under half trace to an unresolved V gene, and the reason for the others is unknown. The sample profile shows approximately 160,000 clones; around 94% of them were found once. The ten largest make up approximately 5.5% of the sample. This specimen was peripheral blood, taken 28 days after the second AZD1222 dose. These receptor sequences come from an adult who received the AZD1222 COVID-19 vaccine.

V gene TRBV5-4 combines with J gene TRBJ2-5; D gene ambiguous. Between the trimmed V and J ends, which lost 3 bases and 1 base, there was a span of 10 bases. Per germline, CDR1 SGHNT and CDR2 YYREEE (reference sequence). The CDR3 contains 14 residues. The CDR3 nucleotides read TGTGCCAGCAGCTCGAAGAAAACCCAAGAGACCCAGTACTTC. It yields the protein CASSSKKTQETQYF.

In DNA form, the CDR3 reads TGTGCCAGCAGTTGGCCAGGAAGAGGGGATGGCTACACCTTC. This sequence encodes CASSWPGRGDGYTF. The chain is built from TRBV6-2 or TRBV6-3 and TRBJ1-2; tentatively, D is TRBD1 (5 bases). Looked up from germline, CDR1 is MNHEY and CDR2 is SVGEGT. CDR3 length equals 14 residues. V lost 4 bases and J lost 6, with 15 bases in between.

The rearrangement links TRBV9 to TRBJ1-3; D perhaps matches TRBD1 (6 bases). Germline CDR1 reads SGDLS; CDR2 reads YYNGEE. The CDR3 is made up of 16 amino acids. V lost 0 bases and J 0 bases, leaving 10 bases between the germline ends. The CDR3 sequence: CASSVEVGGSGNTIYF. Here the CDR3 DNA reads TGTGCCAGCAGCGTAGAGGTAGGGGGCTCTGGAAACACCATATATTTT.

The V call is TRBV18, the J call TRBJ2-5, with a possible D match to TRBD2 (5 bases). The CDR3 has 12 residues. CDR1 and CDR2 from the germline V gene are KGHSH and LQKENI. V lost 6 bases to trimming and J lost 4 bases, with 9 bases between them. Here the CDR3 DNA reads TGTGCCAGCTCCCCCGCGGGAGAGACCCAGTACTTC. It yields the protein CASSPAGETQYF.

V is TRBV13 and J is TRBJ2-2, with D maybe TRBD1 (5 bases). V lost 0 bases and J lost 3, with 8 bases in between. Germline lookup yields CDR1 PRHDT and CDR2 FYEKMQ (reference sequence). The length of the CDR3 is 15 residues. CDR3 residues: CASSLGDTYTGELFF. As DNA, the CDR3 is TGTGCCAGCAGCTTAGGGGACACCTACACCGGGGAGCTGTTTTTT.

The V call is TRBV6-5, the J call TRBJ2-1; a possible D gene is TRBD2 (5 bases). Trimming pared 4 bases from V and 5 bases from J, leaving 18 bases between. This CDR3 is built from 16 residues. Per germline, CDR1 MNHEY and CDR2 SVGAGI. Here the CDR3 DNA reads TGTGCCAGCAGTTCCCCATGGGGAGCATACGACAATGAGCAGTTCTTC. The encoded protein is CASSSPWGAYDNEQFF.

V usage is TRBV18 and J usage is TRBJ1-1, with 7 nucleotides matching TRBD1. CDR1 KGHSH and CDR2 LQKENI come from the germline V gene. The V gene end was trimmed by 2 bases and the J gene end by 2 bases; junction bases not matched to a gene: 5. The CDR3 runs to 15 residues. In DNA form, the CDR3 reads TGTGCCAGCTCACCATCTGGACAGGCTAACACTGAAGCTTTCTTT. Protein: CASSPSGQANTEAFF.

The gene calls are TRBV28 and TRBJ1-4; TRBD1 aligns across 8 bases. The CDR3 has 16 residues. Looked up from germline, CDR1 is MDHEN and CDR2 is SYDVKM. J gave up 3 bases and V 7 bases, and 10 bases lay outside the gene matches. The CDR3 bases are TGTGCCAGCACCCTCCGACAGGGGACTTCTAATGAAAAACTGTTTTTT. This codes for CASTLRQGTSNEKLFF.

J is TRBJ1-5 and V is TRBV30; a possible D gene is TRBD1 (6 bases). V was cut by 0 bases and J by 6 bases, with 12 bases left in between. CDR3 length: 14 amino acids. Germline CDR1 reads GTSNPN; CDR2 reads SVGIG (reference sequence). The CDR3 sequence is CAWSVGGTLQPQHF. For the CDR3, the DNA is TGTGCCTGGAGTGTTGGGGGCACGCTTCAGCCCCAGCATTTT. The full variable domain, rest sourced from reference TRBV30 and TRBJ1-5, is SQTIHQWPATLVQPVGSPLSLECTVEGTSNPNLYWYRQAAGRGLQLLFYSVGIGQISSEVPQNLSASRPQDRQFILSSKKLLLSDSGFYLCAWSVGGTLQPQHFGDGTRLSIL.

The chain recombines TRBV27 with TRBJ2-3; D not certain. The CDR3 sequence is 14 residues long. CDR1 is MNHEY, CDR2 SMNVEV, per germline (reference sequence). Trimming pared 2 bases from V and 0 bases from J, leaving 6 bases between. The CDR3 bases are TGTGCCAGCAGTTTAGCGGACAGCACAGATACGCAGTATTTT. This gives the protein CASSLADSTDTQYF.

The CDR3 sequence: CASSPRPRSGSYEQYF. The CDR3 DNA follows: TGCGCCAGCAGCCCCCGGCCGAGATCTGGGTCCTACGAGCAGTACTTC. The chain has TRBV4-1 and TRBJ2-7, with no clear D. The germline CDR1 and CDR2 sequences are MGHRA and YSYEKL. The CDR3 totals 16 residues. The V gene lost 4 bases and the J gene lost 1 base, with 17 bases spanning the gap.

This chain links TRBV28 with TRBJ2-7, with TRBD1 matching over 10 bases. This CDR3 spans 15 amino acids. Germline loops: CDR1 MDHEN, CDR2 SYDVKM. The V segment lost 6 bases and the J segment 3 bases; nucleotides outside the gene matches: 8. The chain's CDR3 is CASRSPGQGYYEQYF. The CDR3 region has the DNA TGTGCCAGCAGGTCCCCGGGACAGGGGTACTACGAGCAGTACTTC.

V gene TRBV2 combines with J gene TRBJ2-7, with D unresolved. V lost 3 bases and J 3 bases, leaving 3 bases between the germline ends. CDR1 SNHLY and CDR2 FYNNEI come from the germline V gene. The CDR3 totals 11 residues. CDR3 nucleotides: TGTGCCAGCAGTGACATCTACGAGCAGTACTTC. The encoded protein is CASSDIYEQYF.

The gene calls are TRBV12-3 or TRBV12-4 and TRBJ1-2; D gene ambiguous. V lost 11 bases to trimming and J lost 4 bases, with 11 bases between them. This CDR3 comprises 11 residues. Here the CDR3 DNA reads TGTGCCCTAAGGGAAGGCTATGGCTACACCTTC. Translating it yields CALREGYGYTF.

The CDR3 bases are TGTGCCAGCAGCTTGGGGTGGCCCGGGGAGCTGTTTTTT. This translates into CASSLGWPGELFF. The V call is TRBV7-2, the J call TRBJ2-2; D gene unclear. Between the trimmed V and J ends, which lost 3 bases and 6 bases, there was a span of 8 bases. The CDR3 loop spans 13 amino acids. Germline V CDR1 and CDR2: SGHTA, FQGNSA.

This chain connects TRBV28 to TRBJ1-5; no definite D call. The V end lost 10 bases, the J end lost 4 bases, and 17 bases lay between the germline ends. Germline CDR1 is MDHEN and CDR2 is SYDVKM. The CDR3 is made up of 14 amino acids. Here the CDR3 DNA reads TGTGCCACCCTCTTTGGAAGCCCAAATCAGCCCCAGCATTTT. Protein sequence: CATLFGSPNQPQHF.

V and J are TRBV2 and TRBJ2-5; possibly TRBD2 for D (6 bases). CDR1 is SNHLY, CDR2 FYNNEI, per germline. This CDR3 comprises 13 residues. V gave up 5 bases and J gave up 1 base, with 8 bases separating them. The CDR3 here is CASSRDFQETQYF. CDR3 DNA sequence: TGTGCCAGCAGTCGGGACTTCCAAGAGACCCAGTACTTC.